This T cell receptor beta chain was recorded in a study of T cell responses to AZD1222 COVID-19 vaccine. The study's findings and limits: Just a handful of AZD1222 recipients were seropositive at baseline. With two AZD1222 doses given, Spike-specific TCR breadth and depth both rose. The donor cohort was predominantly white British with a female majority, and clonal diversity may have been underestimated.

With regard to this clone: As yet, its antigen is unknown.

TCRdb's table, derived via immunoSEQ multiplex PCR, lists solely in-frame clones and lacks some. The profile covers about 73,000 clones, with roughly 80% appearing a single time and approximately 47% taken by the ten largest. Trimming took off 4 bases at V and 2 bases at J, with 14 bases between the two ends. This CDR3 region has 15 residues. Per the germline V gene, CDR1 is SGHAT and CDR2 is FQNNGV. Sequencing was performed on peripheral blood, taken 28 days after the second AZD1222 dose. This clonotype originated in an adult who received the AZD1222 COVID-19 vaccine. This chain joins TRBV11-2 and TRBJ2-5; possible D gene TRBD1, 5 bases. The CDR3 protein is CASSYPGAIQETQYF. The CDR3, as DNA: TGTGCCAGCAGCTACCCTGGGGCAATTCAAGAGACCCAGTACTTC.